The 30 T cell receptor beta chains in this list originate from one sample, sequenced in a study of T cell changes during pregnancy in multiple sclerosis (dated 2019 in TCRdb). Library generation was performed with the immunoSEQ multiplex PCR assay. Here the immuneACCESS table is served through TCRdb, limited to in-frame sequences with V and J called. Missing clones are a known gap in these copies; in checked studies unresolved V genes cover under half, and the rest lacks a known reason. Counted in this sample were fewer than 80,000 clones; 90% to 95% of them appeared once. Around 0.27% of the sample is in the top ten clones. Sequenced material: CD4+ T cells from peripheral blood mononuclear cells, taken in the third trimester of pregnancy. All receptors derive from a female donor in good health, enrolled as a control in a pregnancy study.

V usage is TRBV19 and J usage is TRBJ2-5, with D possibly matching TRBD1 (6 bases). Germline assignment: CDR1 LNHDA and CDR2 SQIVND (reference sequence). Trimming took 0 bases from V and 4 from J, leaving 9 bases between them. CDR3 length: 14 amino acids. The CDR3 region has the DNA TGTGCCAGTAGTATAGATAGCAGGGGAGAGACCCAGTACTTC. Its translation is CASSIDSRGETQYF.

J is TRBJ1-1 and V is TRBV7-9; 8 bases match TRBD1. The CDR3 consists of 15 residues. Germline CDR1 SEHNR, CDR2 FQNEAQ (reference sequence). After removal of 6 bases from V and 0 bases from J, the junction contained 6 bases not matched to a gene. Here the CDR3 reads CASRFWGQVNTEAFF. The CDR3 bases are TGTGCCAGCAGGTTTTGGGGACAGGTGAACACTGAAGCTTTCTTT.

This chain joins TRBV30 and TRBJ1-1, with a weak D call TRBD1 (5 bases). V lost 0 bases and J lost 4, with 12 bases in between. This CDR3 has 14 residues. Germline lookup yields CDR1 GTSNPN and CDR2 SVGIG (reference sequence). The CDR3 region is CAWSVPGMGTEAFF. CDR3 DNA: TGTGCCTGGAGTGTACCAGGGATGGGCACTGAAGCTTTCTTT.

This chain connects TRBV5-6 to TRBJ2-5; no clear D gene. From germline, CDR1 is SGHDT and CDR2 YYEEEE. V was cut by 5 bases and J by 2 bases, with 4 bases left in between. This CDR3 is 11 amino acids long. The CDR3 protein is CASSNQETQYF. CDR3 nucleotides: TGTGCCAGCAGTAATCAAGAGACCCAGTACTTC.

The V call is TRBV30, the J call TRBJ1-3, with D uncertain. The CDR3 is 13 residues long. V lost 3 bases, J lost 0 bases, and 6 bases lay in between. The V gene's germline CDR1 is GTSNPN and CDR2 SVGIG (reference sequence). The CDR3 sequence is CAWSRVSGNTIYF. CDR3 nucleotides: TGTGCCTGGAGCCGGGTCTCTGGAAACACCATATATTTT.

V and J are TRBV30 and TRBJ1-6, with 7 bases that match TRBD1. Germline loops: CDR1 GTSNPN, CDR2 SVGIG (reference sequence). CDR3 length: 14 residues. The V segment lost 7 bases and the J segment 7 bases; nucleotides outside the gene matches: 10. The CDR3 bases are TGTGCCTCCTCCGCCGGGACAGCGAATTCACCCCTCCACTTT. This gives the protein CASSAGTANSPLHF.

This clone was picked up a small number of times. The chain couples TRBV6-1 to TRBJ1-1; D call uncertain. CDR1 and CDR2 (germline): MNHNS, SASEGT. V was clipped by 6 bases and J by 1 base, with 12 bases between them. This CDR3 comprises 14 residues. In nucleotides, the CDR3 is TGTGCCAGCAGAACCATAGAGGGGAACACTGAAGCTTTCTTT. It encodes CASRTIEGNTEAFF.

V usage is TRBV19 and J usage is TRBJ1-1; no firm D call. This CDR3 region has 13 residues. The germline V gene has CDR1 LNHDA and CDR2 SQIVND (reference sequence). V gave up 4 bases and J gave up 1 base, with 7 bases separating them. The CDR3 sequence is CASSTTANTEAFF. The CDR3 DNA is TGTGCCAGTAGTACAACAGCGAACACTGAAGCTTTCTTT.

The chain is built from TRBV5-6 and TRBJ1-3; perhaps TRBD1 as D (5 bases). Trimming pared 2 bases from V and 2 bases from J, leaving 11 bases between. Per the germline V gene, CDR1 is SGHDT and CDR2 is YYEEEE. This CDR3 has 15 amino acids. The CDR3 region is CASSFPTGAGNTIYF. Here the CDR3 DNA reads TGTGCCAGCAGCTTTCCCACAGGCGCTGGAAACACCATATATTTT.

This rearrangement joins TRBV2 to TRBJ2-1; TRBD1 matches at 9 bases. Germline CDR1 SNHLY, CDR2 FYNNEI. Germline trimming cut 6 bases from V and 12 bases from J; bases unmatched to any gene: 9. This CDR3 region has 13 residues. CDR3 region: CASRLSDRGLQFF. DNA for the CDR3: TGTGCCAGCAGACTCTCGGACAGGGGACTGCAGTTCTTC.

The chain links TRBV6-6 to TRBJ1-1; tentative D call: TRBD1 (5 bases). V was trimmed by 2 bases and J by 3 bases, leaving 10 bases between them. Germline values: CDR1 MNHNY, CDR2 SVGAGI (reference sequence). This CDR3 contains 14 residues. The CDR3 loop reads CASSYGGSDTEAFF. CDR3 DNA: TGTGCCAGCAGTTACGGGGGGTCGGACACTGAAGCTTTCTTT.

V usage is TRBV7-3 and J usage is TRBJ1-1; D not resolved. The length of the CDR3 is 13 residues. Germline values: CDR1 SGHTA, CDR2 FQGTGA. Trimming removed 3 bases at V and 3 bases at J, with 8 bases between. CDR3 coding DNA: TGTGCCAGCAGCTTCAACATTGACACTGAAGCTTTCTTT. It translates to CASSFNIDTEAFF.

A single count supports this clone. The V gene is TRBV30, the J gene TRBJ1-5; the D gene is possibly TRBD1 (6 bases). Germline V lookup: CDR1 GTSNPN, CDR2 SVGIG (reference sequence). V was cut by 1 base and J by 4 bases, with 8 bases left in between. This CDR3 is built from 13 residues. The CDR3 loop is CAWSDDRNQPQHF. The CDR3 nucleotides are TGTGCCTGGAGTGATGACAGGAATCAGCCCCAGCATTTT.

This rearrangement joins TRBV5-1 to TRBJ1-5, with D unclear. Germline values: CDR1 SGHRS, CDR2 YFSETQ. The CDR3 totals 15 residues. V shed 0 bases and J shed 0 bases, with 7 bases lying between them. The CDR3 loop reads CASSLDGASNQPQHF. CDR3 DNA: TGCGCCAGCAGCTTGGACGGAGCTAGCAATCAGCCCCAGCATTTT.

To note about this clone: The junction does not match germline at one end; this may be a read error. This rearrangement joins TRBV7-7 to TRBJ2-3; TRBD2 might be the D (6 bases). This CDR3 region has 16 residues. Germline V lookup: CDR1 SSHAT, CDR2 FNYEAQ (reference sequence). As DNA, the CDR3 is TGTGCTAGCAGCCAGATTCTCGGGGGTGACACAGATACGCAGTATTTT. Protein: CASSQILGGDTDTQYF. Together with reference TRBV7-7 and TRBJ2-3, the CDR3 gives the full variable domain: GAGVSQSPRYKVTKRGQDVTLRCDPISSHATLYWYQQALGQGPEFLTYFNYEAQPDKSGLPSDRFSAERPEGSISTLTIQRTEQRDSAMYRCASSQILGGDTDTQYFGPGTRLTVL.

CDR3 sequence reads: CASRSGGSGNTIYF. CDR3 bases: TGTGCCAGCCGTTCAGGGGGCTCTGGAAACACCATATATTTT. This sequence joins TRBV7-2 and TRBJ1-3; 7 bases agree with TRBD1. This CDR3 comprises 14 residues. With V trimmed by 8 bases and J by 0 bases, 4 bases remained unmatched. Germline V lookup: CDR1 SGHTA, CDR2 FQGNSA. The whole variable domain, remainder taken from reference TRBV7-2 and TRBJ1-3, is GAGVSQSPSNKVTEKGKDVELRCDPISGHTALYWYRQSLGQGLEFLIYFQGNSAPDKSGLPSDRFSAERTGGSVSTLTIQRTQQEDSAVYLCASRSGGSGNTIYFGEGSWLTVV.

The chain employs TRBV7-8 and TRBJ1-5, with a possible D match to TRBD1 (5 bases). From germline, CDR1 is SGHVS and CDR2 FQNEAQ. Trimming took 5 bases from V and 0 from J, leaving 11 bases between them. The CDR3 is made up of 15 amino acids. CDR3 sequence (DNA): TGTGCCAGCAGCCGGGGGATAGATAGCAATCAGCCCCAGCATTTT. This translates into CASSRGIDSNQPQHF.

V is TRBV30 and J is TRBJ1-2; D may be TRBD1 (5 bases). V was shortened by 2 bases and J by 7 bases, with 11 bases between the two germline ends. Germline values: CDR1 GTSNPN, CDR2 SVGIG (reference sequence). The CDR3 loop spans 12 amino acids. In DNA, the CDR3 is TGTGCCTGGAGTTGGAGGGGCGGTGGCTACACCTTC. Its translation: CAWSWRGGGYTF.

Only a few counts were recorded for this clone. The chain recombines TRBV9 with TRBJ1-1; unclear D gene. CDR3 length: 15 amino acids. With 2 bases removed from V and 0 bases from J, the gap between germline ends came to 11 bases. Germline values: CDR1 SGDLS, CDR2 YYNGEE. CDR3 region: CASSVGGPLNTEAFF. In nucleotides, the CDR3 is TGTGCCAGCAGCGTCGGAGGTCCCTTGAACACTGAAGCTTTCTTT.

CDR3: CASRAGGLGNTIYF. DNA for the CDR3: TGTGCCAGCAGGGCAGGGGGATTGGGAAACACCATATATTTT. The chain is built from TRBV6-1 and TRBJ1-3; 7 bases line up with TRBD1. This CDR3 has 14 residues. Germline CDR1 reads MNHNS; CDR2 reads SASEGT. Trimming cost V 6 bases and J 4 bases; bases outside gene matches: 6.

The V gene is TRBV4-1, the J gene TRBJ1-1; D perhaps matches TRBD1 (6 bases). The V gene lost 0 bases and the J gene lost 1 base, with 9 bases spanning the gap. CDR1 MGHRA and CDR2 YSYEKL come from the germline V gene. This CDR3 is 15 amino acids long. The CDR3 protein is CASSQEAQGNTEAFF. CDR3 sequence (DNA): TGCGCCAGCAGCCAAGAGGCACAGGGGAACACTGAAGCTTTCTTT.

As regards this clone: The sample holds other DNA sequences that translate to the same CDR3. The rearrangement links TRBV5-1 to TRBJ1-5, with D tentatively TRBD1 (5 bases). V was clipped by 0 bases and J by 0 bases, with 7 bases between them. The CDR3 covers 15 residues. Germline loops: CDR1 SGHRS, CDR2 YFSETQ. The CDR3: CASSLGQNSNQPQHF. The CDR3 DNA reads TGCGCCAGCAGCTTGGGACAGAATAGCAATCAGCCCCAGCATTTT.

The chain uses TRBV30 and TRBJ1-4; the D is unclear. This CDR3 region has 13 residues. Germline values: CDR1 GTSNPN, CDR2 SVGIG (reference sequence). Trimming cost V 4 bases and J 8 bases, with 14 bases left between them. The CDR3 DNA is TGTGCCTGGACACGAGGGCCTGGGGAAAAACTGTTTTTT. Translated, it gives CAWTRGPGEKLFF.

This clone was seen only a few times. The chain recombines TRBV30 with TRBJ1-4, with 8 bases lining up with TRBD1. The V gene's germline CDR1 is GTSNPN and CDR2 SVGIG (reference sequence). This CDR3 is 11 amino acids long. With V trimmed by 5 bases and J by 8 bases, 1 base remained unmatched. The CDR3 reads CAWDRGEKLFF. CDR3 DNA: TGTGCCTGGGACAGGGGAGAAAAACTGTTTTTT. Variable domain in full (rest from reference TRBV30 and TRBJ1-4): SQTIHQWPATLVQPVGSPLSLECTVEGTSNPNLYWYRQAAGRGLQLLFYSVGIGQISSEVPQNLSASRPQDRQFILSSKKLLLSDSGFYLCAWDRGEKLFFGSGTQLSVL.

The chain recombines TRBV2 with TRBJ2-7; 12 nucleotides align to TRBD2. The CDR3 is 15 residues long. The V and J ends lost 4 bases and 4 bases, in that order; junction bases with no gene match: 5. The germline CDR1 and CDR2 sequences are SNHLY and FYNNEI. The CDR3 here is CASSGLAGAPYEQYF. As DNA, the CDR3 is TGTGCCAGCAGTGGACTAGCGGGGGCCCCATACGAGCAGTACTTC.

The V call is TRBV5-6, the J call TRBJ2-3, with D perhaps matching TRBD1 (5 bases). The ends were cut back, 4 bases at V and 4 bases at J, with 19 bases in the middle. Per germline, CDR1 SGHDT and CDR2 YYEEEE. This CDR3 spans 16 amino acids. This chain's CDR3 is CASSRGHPLGSDTQYF. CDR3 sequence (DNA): TGTGCCAGCAGCCGCGGACACCCATTGGGGTCAGATACGCAGTATTTT. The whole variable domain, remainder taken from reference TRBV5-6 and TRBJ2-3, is DAGVTQSPTHLIKTRGQQVTLRCSPKSGHDTVSWYQQALGQGPQFIFQYYEEEERQRGNFPDRFSGHQFPNYSSELNVNALLLGDSALYLCASSRGHPLGSDTQYFGPGTRLTVL.

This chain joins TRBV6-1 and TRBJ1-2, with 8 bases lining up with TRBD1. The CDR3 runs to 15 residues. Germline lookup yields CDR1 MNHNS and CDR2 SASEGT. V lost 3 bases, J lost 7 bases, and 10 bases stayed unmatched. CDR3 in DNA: TGTGCCAGCAGTGACAGGGGGCAGGTTAATTTTGGCTACACCTTC. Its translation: CASSDRGQVNFGYTF.

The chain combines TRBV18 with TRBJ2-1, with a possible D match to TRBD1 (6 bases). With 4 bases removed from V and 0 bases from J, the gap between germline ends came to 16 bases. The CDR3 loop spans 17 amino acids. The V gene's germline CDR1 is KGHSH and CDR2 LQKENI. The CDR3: CASSLYTGPSSYNEQFF. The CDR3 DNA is TGTGCCAGCTCACTTTATACAGGGCCGAGCTCCTACAATGAGCAGTTCTTC.

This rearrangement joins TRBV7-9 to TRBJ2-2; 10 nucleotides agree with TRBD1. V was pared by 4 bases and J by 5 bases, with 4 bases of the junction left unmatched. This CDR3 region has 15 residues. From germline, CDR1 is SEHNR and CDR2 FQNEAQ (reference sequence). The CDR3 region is CASSSRQGATGELFF. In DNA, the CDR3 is TGTGCCAGCAGCTCCCGACAGGGGGCGACCGGGGAGCTGTTTTTT. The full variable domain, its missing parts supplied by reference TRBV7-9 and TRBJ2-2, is DTGVSQNPRHKITKRGQNVTFRCDPISEHNRLYWYRQTLGQGPEFLTYFQNEAQLEKSRLLSDRFSAERPKGSFSTLEIQRTEQGDSAMYLCASSSRQGATGELFFGEGSRLTVL.

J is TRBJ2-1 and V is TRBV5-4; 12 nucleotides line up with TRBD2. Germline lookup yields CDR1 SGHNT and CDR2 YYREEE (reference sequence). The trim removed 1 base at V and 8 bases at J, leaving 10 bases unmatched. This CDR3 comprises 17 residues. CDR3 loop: CASSLTTLAGGPDEQFF. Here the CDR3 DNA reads TGTGCCAGCAGCTTGACGACTCTAGCGGGGGGGCCCGATGAGCAGTTCTTC.